This T cell receptor (beta chain) was sequenced in a study of blood T cell repertoires in COVID-19 (dated by TCRdb to 2020 to 2022). About the investigation overall: The collaborator samples originated in the United States, Italy and Spain and spanned the acute and convalescent phases of COVID-19. Subjects who had been exposed to COVID-19, were actively infected with it, or had recovered from it provided the deeply sampled blood TCRbeta repertoires that made up the dataset. The sample metadata nearly always contained a de-identified subject ID, COVID-19 status, age in years and sex. Where HLA class I and class II types were available, the types were taken from metadata supplied by the sample provider, not from assay-based typing. The repertoires were released in a freely available public database meant as a resource for research on the immune response to SARS-CoV-2. The samples were drawn from the first 160 participants of the ongoing ImmuneRACE study and from more than 1,000 subjects provided by 6 global collaborators. The material from the prospective study consisted of cDNA or gDNA derived from T cells, B-cell-depleted T cells, or PBMCs. Study-level results and caveats: The quantity of clinical and demographic metadata differed by source and by participant and was supplied without curation.

The immunoSEQ Assay, a bias-controlled multiplex PCR, was used to amplify TCRbeta CDR3 regions from genomic DNA. The study's own analysis went as follows. The number of nucleated cells in each sample was estimated by amplification of reference gene primers within the assay. To quantify the absolute abundance of each unique TCRbeta CDR3 rearrangement, sequence reads were collapsed and filtered. For each sample, productive Simpson clonality was calculated by taking the square root of Simpson's diversity index across productive rearrangements. The source is immuneACCESS, and TCRdb retained only in-frame sequences with V and J called. Part of the clones is not carried over; for the studies checked, unresolved V genes explain less than half of this, and the remainder is unexplained. V and J calls and clone size are copied from that table; D and trimming were computed from the DNA. Counted in this sample were approximately 490,000 clones; around 85% of them appeared once. Together, the top ten hold approximately 8% of the sample.

From cysteine to phenylalanine, the CDR3 is 14 amino acids long. Only the CDR3 part of the read is kept: 42 bases, read in frame from the first base. V gives up 0 bases and J gives up 4 bases, and the segment between their germline ends measures 9 bases. Taken from the germline V gene (reference sequence), the CDR1 and CDR2 loops are LGHDT and YNNKEL. Participants in the prospective study were aged roughly 18 to 100 years, lived in 24 United States geographic areas, and enrolled through a virtual design. Cohort assignment in the prospective study relied on participant-reported clinical history from a screening survey and a study questionnaire. ImmuneRACE Cohort 3 recovered participants were defined by two consecutive negative NP/OP PCR tests, healthcare professional clearance, or symptom resolution. Mobile phlebotomists in the prospective study collected whole blood, serum and a nasopharyngeal or oropharyngeal swab from every participant. Participants in the prospective study had the option to provide additional blood draws and questionnaires over a 2-month period. Before DNA extraction, prospective study blood samples were shipped either frozen or at room temperature.

To note about this clone: What this receptor recognizes is not known. No much larger clone is present one base from it, and per-base qualities are unavailable.

The sequencing sample was made of PBMCs or T cells enriched from blood (not recorded which). The V and J segments used are TRBV3-1 (or the pseudogene TRBV3-2) and TRBJ1-2; the D segment cannot be called with confidence. The sequence was collected from a woman aged 60-75 years who had recovered from COVID-19. The nucleotide sequence reads TGTGCCAGCAGCCAAGATGGGGAGTCCTATGGCTACACCTTC. Translated, it gives CASSQDGESYGYTF.